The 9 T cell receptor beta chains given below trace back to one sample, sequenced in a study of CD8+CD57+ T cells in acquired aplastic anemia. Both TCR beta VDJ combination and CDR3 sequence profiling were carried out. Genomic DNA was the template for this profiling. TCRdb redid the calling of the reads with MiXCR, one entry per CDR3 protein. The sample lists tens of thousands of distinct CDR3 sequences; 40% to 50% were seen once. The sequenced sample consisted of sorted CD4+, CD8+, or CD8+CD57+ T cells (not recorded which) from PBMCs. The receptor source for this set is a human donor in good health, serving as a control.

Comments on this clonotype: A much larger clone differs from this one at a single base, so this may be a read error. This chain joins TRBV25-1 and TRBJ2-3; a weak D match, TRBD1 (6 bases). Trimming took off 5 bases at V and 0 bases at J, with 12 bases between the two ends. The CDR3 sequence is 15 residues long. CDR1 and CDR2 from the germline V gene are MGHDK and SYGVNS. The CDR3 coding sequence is TGTGCCAGCAGTAACTCGGGACATAGCACAGATACGCAGTATTTT. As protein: CASSNSGHSTDTQYF.

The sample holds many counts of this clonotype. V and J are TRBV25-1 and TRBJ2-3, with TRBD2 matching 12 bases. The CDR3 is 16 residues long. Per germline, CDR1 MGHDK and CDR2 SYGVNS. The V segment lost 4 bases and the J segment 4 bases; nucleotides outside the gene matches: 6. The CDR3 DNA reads TGTGCCAGCAGTGCCCTAGCGGGGGGGCCCGCAGATACGCAGTATTTT. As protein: CASSALAGGPADTQYF.

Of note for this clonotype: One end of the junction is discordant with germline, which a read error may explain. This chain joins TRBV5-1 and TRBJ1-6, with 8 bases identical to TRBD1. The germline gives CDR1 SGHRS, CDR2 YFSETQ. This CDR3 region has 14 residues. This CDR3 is CASNTDRADSPFHF. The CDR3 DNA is TGCGCCAGCAACACGGACAGGGCAGATTCACCCTTCCACTTT.

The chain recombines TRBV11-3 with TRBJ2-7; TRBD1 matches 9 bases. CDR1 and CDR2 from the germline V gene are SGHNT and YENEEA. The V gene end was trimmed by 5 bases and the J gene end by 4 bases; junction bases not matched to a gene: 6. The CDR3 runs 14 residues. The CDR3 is CASSQGTGWYEQYF. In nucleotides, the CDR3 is TGTGCCAGCAGCCAAGGGACAGGGTGGTACGAGCAGTACTTC.

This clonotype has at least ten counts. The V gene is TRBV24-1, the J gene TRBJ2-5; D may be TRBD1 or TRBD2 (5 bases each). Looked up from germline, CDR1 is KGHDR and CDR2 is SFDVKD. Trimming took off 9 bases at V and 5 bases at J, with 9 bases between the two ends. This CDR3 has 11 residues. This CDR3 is CATGGGETQYF. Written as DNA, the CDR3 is TGTGCCACCGGGGGTGGGGAGACCCAGTACTTC.

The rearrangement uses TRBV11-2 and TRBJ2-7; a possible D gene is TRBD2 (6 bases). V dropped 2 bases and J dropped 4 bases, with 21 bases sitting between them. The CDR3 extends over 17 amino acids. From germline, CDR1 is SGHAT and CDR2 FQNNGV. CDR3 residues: CASSLISASVHLYEQYF. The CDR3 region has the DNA TGTGCCAGCAGCTTAATTTCGGCTAGCGTACATCTATACGAGCAGTACTTC.

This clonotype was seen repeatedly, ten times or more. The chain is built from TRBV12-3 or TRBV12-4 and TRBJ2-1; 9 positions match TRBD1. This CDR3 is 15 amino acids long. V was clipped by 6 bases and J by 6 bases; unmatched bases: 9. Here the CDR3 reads CASRPGTGRRNEQFF. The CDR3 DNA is TGTGCCAGCAGACCAGGGACAGGGAGACGCAATGAGCAGTTCTTC.

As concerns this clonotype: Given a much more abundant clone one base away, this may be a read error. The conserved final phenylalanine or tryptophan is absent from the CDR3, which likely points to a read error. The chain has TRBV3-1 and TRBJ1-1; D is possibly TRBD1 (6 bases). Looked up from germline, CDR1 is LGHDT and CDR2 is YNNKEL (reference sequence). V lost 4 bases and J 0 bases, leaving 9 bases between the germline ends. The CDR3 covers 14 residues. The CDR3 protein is CASSPGTLNTEAFL. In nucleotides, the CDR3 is TGTGCCAGCAGCCCCGGGACACTGAACACTGAAGCTTTCCTT.

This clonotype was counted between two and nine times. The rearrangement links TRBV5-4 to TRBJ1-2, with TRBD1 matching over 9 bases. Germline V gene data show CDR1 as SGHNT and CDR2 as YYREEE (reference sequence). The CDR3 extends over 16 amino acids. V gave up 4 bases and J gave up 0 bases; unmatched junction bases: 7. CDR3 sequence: CASSLTGTGSNYGYTF. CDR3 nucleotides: TGTGCCAGCAGCCTGACAGGGACAGGGTCTAACTATGGCTACACCTTC.